This T cell receptor (beta chain) was found in a study of cytomegalovirus exposure and HLA in healthy donors. PCR employed 60 Vbeta and 13 Jbeta primers. TCRdb keeps only in-frame clones here, not all; method: immunoSEQ multiplex PCR. The sample consists of around 40,000 clones, 77% of them appearing once. Germline loops: CDR1 KGHSH, CDR2 LQKENI. The CDR3 is 16 amino acids. V trimming: 5 bases; J trimming: 0 bases; junction bases outside the gene matches: 9. Sequenced material: PBMCs. The chain links TRBV18 to TRBJ1-2; 7 nucleotides line up with TRBD1. The source is a man in his thirties or forties in good health and CMV-seronegative. Here the CDR3 reads CASSYGTANSNYGYTF. The CDR3 coding sequence is TGTGCCAGCTCATACGGGACAGCTAATTCTAACTATGGCTACACCTTC.